Below are 17 T cell receptor beta chains sequenced from a single sample in a study of tumor-infiltrating lymphocytes in primary liver carcinoma. For blood RNA, unsorted whole blood served as the source, and germline DNA was extracted too. With roughly 540 ng total RNA as template and a constant-region primer, TCR beta cDNA was made. Three nested multiplex PCR rounds of slightly modified ARM-PCR generated TCR beta libraries. The study ran its first two PCR rounds for roughly 11 cycles each, using TRBV1-TRBV30 forward primers and a C-beta reverse primer. TCRdb itself ran the multiplex PCR reads through MiXCR, one entry per CDR3 protein. The sample yields about 320,000 distinct CDR3 sequences, roughly two thirds seen once. Sample: peripheral blood. The receptors here all came from a middle-aged man with primary liver carcinoma and hepatitis B virus infection.

This clonotype has at least ten counts. The chain carries TRBV6-1 and TRBJ1-3; no definite D call. This CDR3 is 13 amino acids long. Trimming removed 2 bases from V and 7 bases from J, with 9 bases in between. The germline V gene encodes CDR1 MNHNS and CDR2 SASEGT. The chain's CDR3 is CASSELAGNTIYF. The DNA for the CDR3 is TGTGCCAGCAGTGAACTAGCGGGGAACACCATATATTTT.

Regarding this clonotype: This may arise from a read error, as a much more abundant clone is one base away. The chain links TRBV29-1 to TRBJ1-1; TRBD1 agrees at 8 bases. The germline CDR1 and CDR2 sequences are SQVTM and ANQGSEA. The length of the CDR3 is 13 residues. J was trimmed by 5 bases and V by 5 bases; bases with no gene match: 7. The CDR3 DNA reads TGCAGCGTTACCAGGGGGCACGAAACTGAAGCTTTCTTT. Translated: CSVTRGHETEAFF.

This clonotype was recorded once. Germline is not matched at one junction end, which may reflect a read error. This chain links TRBV6-5 with TRBJ1-2, with 7 positions matching TRBD1. Germline-derived CDR1 and CDR2 are MNHEY and SVGAGI. The CDR3 consists of 15 residues. This CDR3 reads CASGRPSTGSYGYTF. In nucleotides, the CDR3 is TGCGCCAGCGGTCGACCCTCGACAGGGAGCTATGGCTACACCTTC.

A remark on this clonotype: A much larger clone is a single base away; this may be a read error. The chain recombines TRBV6-6 with TRBJ2-3, with D possibly matching TRBD2 (7 bases). V lost 6 bases, J lost 6 bases, and 16 bases lay in between. The germline gives CDR1 MNHNY, CDR2 SVGAGI (reference sequence). The CDR3 has 14 amino acids. The CDR3 sequence: CASRVPGEGDTQYF. The CDR3 coding sequence is TGTGCCAGCAGAGTTCCAGGGGAGGGTGATACGCAGTATTTT.

Turning to this clonotype: A much more abundant neighbour one base away suggests this may be a read error. The chain joins TRBV6-1 to TRBJ2-5; 9 bases agree with TRBD2. Looked up from germline, CDR1 is MNHNS and CDR2 is SASEGT. The CDR3 covers 15 residues. In DNA, the CDR3 is TGTGCCGGCAGTGGTAGCGGGGGTATGGCGGAGACCCAGTACTTC. Protein product: CAGSGSGGMAETQYF.

A word on this clonotype: This may stem from a read error, because a much larger clone lies one nucleotide away. The chain couples TRBV20-1 to TRBJ2-3; 9 bases map to TRBD1. Germline V gene lookup returns CDR1 DFQATT and CDR2 SNEGSKA (reference sequence). The CDR3 loop spans 17 amino acids. CDR3 residues: CGAAPLPGQGFSDTQYF. CDR3 coding DNA: TGCGGTGCCGCCCCTTTGCCGGGACAGGGTTTTTCCGATACGCAGTATTTT.

This chain connects TRBV7-9 to TRBJ2-1, with D tentatively TRBD2 (5 bases). V was clipped by 5 bases and J by 6 bases, with 17 bases between them. CDR3 length: 15 residues. Germline values: CDR1 SEHNR, CDR2 FQNEAQ (reference sequence). The CDR3 DNA reads TGTGCCAGCAGCCCTGGACTCTTCAAGCTCAATGAGCAGTTCTTC. It yields the protein CASSPGLFKLNEQFF. The full variable domain, rest sourced from reference TRBV7-9 and TRBJ2-1, is DTGVSQNPRHKITKRGQNVTFRCDPISEHNRLYWYRQTLGQGPEFLTYFQNEAQLEKSRLLSDRFSAERPKGSFSTLEIQRTEQGDSAMYLCASSPGLFKLNEQFFGPGTRLTVL.

V and J are TRBV5-8 and TRBJ2-7; D might be TRBD1 (6 bases). Trimming removed 2 bases at V and 3 bases at J, with 9 bases between. CDR1 and CDR2 from the germline V gene are SGHTS and YDEGEE. The CDR3 totals 13 residues. For the CDR3, the DNA is TGTGCCAGCAGCTTACAGGGTTTCTACGAGCAGTACTTC. This codes for CASSLQGFYEQYF.

The chain joins TRBV11-2 to TRBJ2-7, with D maybe TRBD2 (6 bases). Trimming took off 6 bases at V and 5 bases at J, with 20 bases between the two ends. CDR3 length: 15 residues. The V gene's germline CDR1 is SGHAT and CDR2 FQNNGV. For the CDR3, the DNA is TGTGCCAGCAGACGTCTAACGGGAGTGTCCAACGAGCAGTACTTC. Its translation: CASRRLTGVSNEQYF.

Comments on this clonotype: A clone one base away is much larger, so this may be a read error. This sequence joins TRBV4-3 and TRBJ1-6; 7 nucleotides agree with TRBD1. The CDR3 has 17 amino acids. Per the germline V gene, CDR1 is LGHNA and CDR2 is YSLEER. CDR3 region: CASIQDRPTGTNSPLHF. Here the CDR3 DNA reads TGCGCCAGCATCCAAGATCGTCCGACAGGGACGAATTCACCCCTCCACTTT.

In its sample, this clonotype was seen many times. This chain connects TRBV6-1 to TRBJ2-1; 12 nucleotides match TRBD2. The germline V gene has CDR1 MNHNS and CDR2 SASEGT. The CDR3 is 13 amino acids. Trimming took 10 bases from V and 10 from J; bases not matched to a gene: 8. CDR3 coding DNA: TGTGCCACGAGACTAGCGGGAGTAAGCGAGCAGTTCTTC. Translation gives CATRLAGVSEQFF.

As concerns this clonotype: One junction end disagrees with the germline gene, perhaps due to a read error. The rearrangement joins TRBV5-4 to TRBJ2-7; TRBD2 is a possible D gene (6 bases). The CDR3 loop spans 13 amino acids. Germline V gene data show CDR1 as SGHNT and CDR2 as YYREEE (reference sequence). Written as DNA, the CDR3 is TGTGTCAGCAGCTCGCCCGGAGGGTACGAGCAGTACTTC. This sequence encodes CVSSSPGGYEQYF.

This sequence joins TRBV11-2 and TRBJ2-1; D is undetermined. Germline CDR1 is SGHAT and CDR2 is FQNNGV. V lost 1 base, J lost 9 bases, and 7 bases lay in between. The CDR3 consists of 12 residues. For the CDR3, the DNA is TGTGCCAGCAGCTTAGGTACTCTTGAGCAGTTCTTC. It translates to CASSLGTLEQFF. Supplemented by reference TRBV11-2 and TRBJ2-1, the full variable domain reads EAGVAQSPRYKIIEKRQSVAFWCNPISGHATLYWYQQILGQGPKLLIQFQNNGVVDDSQLPKDRFSAERLKGVDSTLKIQPAKLEDSAVYLCASSLGTLEQFFGPGTRLTVL.

Remarks on this clonotype: This sequence may be a read error, since a much larger clone differs from it by one base. The rearrangement joins TRBV6-2 or TRBV6-3 to TRBJ2-5, with D maybe TRBD2 (5 bases). The CDR3 consists of 13 residues. The germline CDR1 and CDR2 sequences are MNHEY and SVGEGT. CDR3 residues: CASEDSRVESQYF. The CDR3 nucleotides read TGTGCCAGCGAGGATTCGAGGGTAGAGTCCCAGTACTTC.

Regarding this clonotype: One junction end disagrees with the germline gene, perhaps due to a read error. The chain couples TRBV6-1 to TRBJ2-7; D call uncertain. The CDR3 has 15 amino acids. The germline V gene has CDR1 MNHNS and CDR2 SASEGT. CDR3 in DNA: TGTGCCTGCAGTGTTTACGATACAGTTACCTACGAGCAGTACTTC. Protein sequence: CACSVYDTVTYEQYF.

With respect to this clonotype: Being one base from a much bigger clone, this may be a read error. This chain joins TRBV29-1 and TRBJ1-1, with TRBD1 matching over 9 bases. The CDR3 loop spans 14 amino acids. Germline CDR1 and CDR2: SQVTM and ANQGSEA. J was trimmed by 1 base and V by 7 bases; bases with no gene match: 7. In DNA form, the CDR3 reads TGCAGCGCCGGGACAGGGCTAACGAACACTGAAGCTTTCTTT. Its protein product is CSAGTGLTNTEAFF. The full variable domain, rest sourced from reference TRBV29-1 and TRBJ1-1, is SAVISQKPSRDICQRGTSLTIQCQVDSQVTMMFWYRQQPGQSLTLIATANQGSEATYESGFVIDKFPISRPNLTFSTLTVSNMSPEDSSIYLCSAGTGLTNTEAFFGQGTRLTVV.

This clonotype was observed a single time. The chain joins TRBV11-3 to TRBJ2-2, with D possibly TRBD1 on 6 matching bases. The CDR3 runs to 16 residues. The V and J ends lost 5 bases and 0 bases respectively, with 13 bases between them. The germline gives CDR1 SGHNT, CDR2 YENEEA. In DNA, the CDR3 is TGTGCCAGCAGCCAAGTGGGGGCGGCGAACACCGGGGAGCTGTTTTTT. As protein: CASSQVGAANTGELFF.